What follows is one T cell receptor beta chain and its context. The data were obtained in a study of blood T cells in healthy people across ages. The CDR3 is 15 residues long. The germline V gene has CDR1 LGHNA and CDR2 YSLEER. V trimming: 0 bases; J trimming: 4 bases; junction bases outside the gene matches: 5. Each sample yielded at least 7 million isolated PBMCs. Together with a sample-barcoded 5' primer, a J-beta primer mix was included in a second PCR lasting 7 to 11 cycles. TCRdb reprocessed the 5' RACE reads via MiXCR and lists one record per CDR3 protein. The data hold roughly 2 million distinct CDR3 sequences, with roughly 49% observed a single time.

This chain connects TRBV4-3 to TRBJ1-2, with 7 bases aligning to TRBD1. The sequencing sample was made of blood. The source of this sequence is a woman aged 40 to 55 in good health. DNA for the CDR3: TGCGCCAGCAGCCAAGATCGGACAGGAGTCTATGGCTACACCTTC. Translation gives CASSQDRTGVYGYTF.